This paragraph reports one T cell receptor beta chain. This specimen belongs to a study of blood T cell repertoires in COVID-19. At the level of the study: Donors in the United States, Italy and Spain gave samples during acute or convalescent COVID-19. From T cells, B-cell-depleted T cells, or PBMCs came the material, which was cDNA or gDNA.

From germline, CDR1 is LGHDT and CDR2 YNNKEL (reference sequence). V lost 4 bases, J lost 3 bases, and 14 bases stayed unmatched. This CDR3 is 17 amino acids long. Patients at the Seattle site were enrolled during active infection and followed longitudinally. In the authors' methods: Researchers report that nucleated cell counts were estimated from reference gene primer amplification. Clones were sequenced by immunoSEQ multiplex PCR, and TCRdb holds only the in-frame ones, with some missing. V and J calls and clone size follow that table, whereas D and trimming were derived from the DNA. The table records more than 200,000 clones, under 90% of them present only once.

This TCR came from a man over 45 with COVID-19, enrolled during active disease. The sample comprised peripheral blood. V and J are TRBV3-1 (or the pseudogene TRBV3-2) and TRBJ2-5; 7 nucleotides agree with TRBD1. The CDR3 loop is CASSPRYPWTGEETQYF. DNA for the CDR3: TGTGCCAGCAGCCCGCGGTATCCATGGACAGGCGAAGAGACCCAGTACTTC.